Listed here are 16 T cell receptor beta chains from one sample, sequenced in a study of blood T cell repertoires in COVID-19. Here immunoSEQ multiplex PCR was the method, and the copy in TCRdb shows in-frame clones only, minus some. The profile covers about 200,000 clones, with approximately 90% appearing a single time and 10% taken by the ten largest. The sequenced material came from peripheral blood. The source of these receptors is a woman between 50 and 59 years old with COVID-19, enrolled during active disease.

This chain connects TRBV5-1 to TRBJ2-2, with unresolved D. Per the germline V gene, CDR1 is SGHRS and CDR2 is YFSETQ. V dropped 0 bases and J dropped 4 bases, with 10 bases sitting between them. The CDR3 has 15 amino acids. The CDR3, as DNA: TGCGCCAGCAGCTTGGGGCCTACGGGCACCGGGGAGCTGTTTTTT. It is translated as CASSLGPTGTGELFF.

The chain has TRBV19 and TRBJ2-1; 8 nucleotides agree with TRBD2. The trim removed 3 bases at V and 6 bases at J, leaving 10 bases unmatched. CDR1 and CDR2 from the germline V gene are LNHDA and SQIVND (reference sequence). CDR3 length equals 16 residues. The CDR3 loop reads CASSIRLAWGPNEQFF. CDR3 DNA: TGTGCCAGTAGTATCCGACTAGCGTGGGGACCCAATGAGCAGTTCTTC.

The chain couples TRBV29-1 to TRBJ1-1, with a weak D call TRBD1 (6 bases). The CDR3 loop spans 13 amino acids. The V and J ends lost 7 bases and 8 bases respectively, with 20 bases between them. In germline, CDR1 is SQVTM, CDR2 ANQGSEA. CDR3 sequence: CSARVGQSYEAFF. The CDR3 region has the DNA TGCAGCGCTCGAGTCGGACAGTCTTACGAAGCTTTCTTT.

DNA for the CDR3: TGTGCCATCAGTGGGGGACTAGCGGGGGCCCGGACAGATACGCAGTATTTT. It specifies CAISGGLAGARTDTQYF. J is TRBJ2-3 and V is TRBV10-3; 14 bases are a match to TRBD2. This CDR3 is 17 amino acids long. V shed 4 bases and J 3 bases; nucleotides not matched to a gene: 6. CDR1 is ENHRY and CDR2 is SYGVKD in the germline V gene.

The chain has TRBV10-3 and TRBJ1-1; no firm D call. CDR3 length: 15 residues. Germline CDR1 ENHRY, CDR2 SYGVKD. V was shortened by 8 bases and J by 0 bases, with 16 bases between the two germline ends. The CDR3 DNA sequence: TGTGCCATCTGGGATGAGGGTGGGGTGAACACTGAAGCTTTCTTT. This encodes CAIWDEGGVNTEAFF.

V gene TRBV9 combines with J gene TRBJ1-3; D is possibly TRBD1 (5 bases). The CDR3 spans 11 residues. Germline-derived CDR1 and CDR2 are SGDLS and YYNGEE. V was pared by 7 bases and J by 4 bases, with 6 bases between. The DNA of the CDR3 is TGTGCCAGCGGGGGGGGAAACACCATATATTTT. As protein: CASGGGNTIYF.

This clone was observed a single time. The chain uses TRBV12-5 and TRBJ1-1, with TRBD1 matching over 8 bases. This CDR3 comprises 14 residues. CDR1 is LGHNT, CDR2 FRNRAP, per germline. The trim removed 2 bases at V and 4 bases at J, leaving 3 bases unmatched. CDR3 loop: CASGLSGQGTEAFF. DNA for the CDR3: TGTGCTAGTGGTTTGTCCGGACAGGGCACTGAAGCTTTCTTT.

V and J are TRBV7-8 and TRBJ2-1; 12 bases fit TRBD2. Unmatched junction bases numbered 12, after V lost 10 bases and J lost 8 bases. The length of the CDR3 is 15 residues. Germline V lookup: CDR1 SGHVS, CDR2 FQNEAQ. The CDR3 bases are TGTGCCACCTCGAGGGGAAGACTAGCGGGGGATGAGCAGTTCTTC. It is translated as CATSRGRLAGDEQFF. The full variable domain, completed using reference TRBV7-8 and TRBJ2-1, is GAGVSQSPRYKVAKRGQDVALRCDPISGHVSLFWYQQALGQGPEFLTYFQNEAQLDKSGLPSDRFFAERPEGSVSTLKIQRTQQEDSAVYLCATSRGRLAGDEQFFGPGTRLTVL.

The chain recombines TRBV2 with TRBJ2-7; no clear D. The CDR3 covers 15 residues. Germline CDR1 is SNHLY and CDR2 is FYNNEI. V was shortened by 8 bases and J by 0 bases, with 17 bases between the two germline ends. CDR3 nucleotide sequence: TGTGCCAGCGCCGCCTCCCTGTCTAGCTCCTACGAGCAGTACGTC. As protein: CASAASLSSSYEQYV.

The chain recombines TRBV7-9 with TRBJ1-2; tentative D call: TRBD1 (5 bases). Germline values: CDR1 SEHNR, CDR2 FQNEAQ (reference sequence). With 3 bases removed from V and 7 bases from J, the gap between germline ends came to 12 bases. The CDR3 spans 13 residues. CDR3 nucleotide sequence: TGTGCCAGCAGCTTGGGGCATTTTCTTGGCTACACCTTC. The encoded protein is CASSLGHFLGYTF.

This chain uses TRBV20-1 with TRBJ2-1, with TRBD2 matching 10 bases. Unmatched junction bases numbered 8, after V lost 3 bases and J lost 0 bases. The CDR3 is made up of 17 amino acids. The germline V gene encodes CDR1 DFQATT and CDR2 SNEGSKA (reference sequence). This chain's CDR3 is CSASVLAGYSSYNEQFF. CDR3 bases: TGCAGTGCTAGTGTACTAGCGGGGTATAGCTCCTACAATGAGCAGTTCTTC.

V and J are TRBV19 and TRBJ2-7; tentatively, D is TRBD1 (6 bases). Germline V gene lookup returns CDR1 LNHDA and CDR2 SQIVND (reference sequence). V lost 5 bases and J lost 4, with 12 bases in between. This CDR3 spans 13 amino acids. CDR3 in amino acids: CASSSRDTYEQYV. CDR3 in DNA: TGTGCCAGTAGTTCCCGGGACACTTACGAGCAGTACGTC.

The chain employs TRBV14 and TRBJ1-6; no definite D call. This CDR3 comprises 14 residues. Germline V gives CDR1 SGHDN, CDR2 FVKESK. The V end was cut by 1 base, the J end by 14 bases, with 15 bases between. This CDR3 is CASSQVRGTGSLHF. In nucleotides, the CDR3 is TGTGCCAGCAGCCAAGTCCGGGGAACCGGGTCCCTCCACTTT.

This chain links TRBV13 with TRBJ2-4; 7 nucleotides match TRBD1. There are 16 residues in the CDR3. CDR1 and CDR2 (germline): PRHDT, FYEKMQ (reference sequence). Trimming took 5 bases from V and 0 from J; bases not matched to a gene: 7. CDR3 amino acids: CASSNRGWGAKNIQYF. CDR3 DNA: TGTGCCAGCAGCAACAGGGGTTGGGGAGCCAAAAACATTCAGTACTTC.

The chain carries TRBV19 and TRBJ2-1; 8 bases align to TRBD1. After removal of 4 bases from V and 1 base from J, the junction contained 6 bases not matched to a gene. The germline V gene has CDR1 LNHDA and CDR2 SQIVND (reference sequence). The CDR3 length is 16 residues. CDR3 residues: CASSTRTGRSYNEQFF. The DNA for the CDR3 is TGTGCCAGTAGTACCCGGACAGGGAGATCCTACAATGAGCAGTTCTTC.

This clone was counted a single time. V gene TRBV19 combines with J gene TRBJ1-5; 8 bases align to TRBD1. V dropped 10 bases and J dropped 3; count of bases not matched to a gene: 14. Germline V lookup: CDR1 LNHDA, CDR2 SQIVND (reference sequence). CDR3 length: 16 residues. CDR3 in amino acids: CATHLSPDRVNQPQHF. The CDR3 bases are TGTGCCACCCATCTCTCGCCGGACAGGGTCAATCAGCCCCAGCATTTT.